In this sample, the clone carrying this T cell receptor beta chain is medium-sized. Its antigen is still unknown. Per the original data handling: A classifier of distant metastasis in papillary thyroid cancer was built from CDR3 differences (across clinicopathological groups). TCRdb reprocessed the PCR reads via MiXCR. The authors' filters were not applied to this entry. The repertoire consists of around 12,000 clones, with around 30% occurring once and the leading ten covering about an eighth. This CDR3 comprises 13 residues. Trimming shortened V by 4 bases and J by 12 bases, and 13 bases separated the two germline ends. Per germline, CDR1 LGHDT and CDR2 YNNKEL (reference sequence). Prior to thyroid surgery, none of the patients had received any treatment. This sample is part of a study of metastatic and nonmetastatic thyroid tumors. About the research overall: The authors compared repertoires across blood and tumor or nodule tissue from malignant and benign thyroid patients. Findings and limits, study-wide: Malignant tumors reportedly showed significantly higher TCR beta diversity than benign nodules in both blood and tumor.

The sequenced sample was tumor tissue. J is TRBJ1-6 and V is TRBV3-1; D may be TRBD1 (5 bases). The clonotype was recovered from a female donor with papillary thyroid cancer or a benign thyroid nodule (not recorded which). Some clones in this sample may be carry-over from other donors' samples. CDR3 nucleotides: TGTGCCAGCAGCCCTCTTAACGGGGGACCCCTCCACTTT. Protein: CASSPLNGGPLHF.